One sample yielded the 27 T cell receptor beta chains listed below, sequenced in a study of beta chain features in type 1 diabetes. All of the isolated RNA was reverse transcribed, so expressed TCRB transcripts were sequenced. Data came from immunoSEQ multiplex PCR; TCRdb stores just in-frame clones and leaves some out. The sample lists around 350,000 clones, around 13% seen once, with approximately 0.015% in the top ten. The sequenced sample consisted of naive CD4+ T cells from blood. The source of these receptors is a young man in good health.

The chain carries TRBV6-6 and TRBJ2-5, with 9 bases identical to TRBD1. The CDR3 runs to 16 residues. Germline V gives CDR1 MNHNY, CDR2 SVGAGI (reference sequence). The ends lost 6 bases at V and 4 bases at J; junction bases unmatched: 12. The chain's CDR3 is CASSSRDRDLLETQYF. The CDR3 DNA is TGTGCCAGCAGCAGCCGGGACAGGGACCTCCTAGAGACCCAGTACTTC.

In its sample, this clone was seen a few times. The chain employs TRBV25-1 and TRBJ2-7; 7 bases map to TRBD1. CDR3 size: 14 residues. V was clipped by 5 bases and J by 6 bases; unmatched bases: 10. The germline gives CDR1 MGHDK, CDR2 SYGVNS. The CDR3 spells CASSKDGQVSEQYF. The DNA of the CDR3 is TGTGCCAGCAGTAAGGACGGACAGGTCTCCGAGCAGTACTTC.

CDR3 nucleotides: TGTGCCAGCAGGGAAACAGGGACAGCTAATGAAAAACTGTTTTTT. The encoded protein is CASRETGTANEKLFF. This chain links TRBV7-3 with TRBJ1-4; 7 bases fit TRBD1. In germline, CDR1 is SGHTA, CDR2 FQGTGA. This CDR3 contains 15 residues. V trimming: 6 bases; J trimming: 3 bases; junction bases outside the gene matches: 7.

The sample holds a few counts of this clone. The V and J genes are TRBV6-5 and TRBJ1-1; D possibly corresponds to TRBD1 (5 bases). CDR1 and CDR2 from the germline V gene are MNHEY and SVGAGI. This CDR3 region has 13 residues. V dropped 6 bases and J dropped 4 bases, with 12 bases sitting between them. The CDR3 region is CASSRGVGTEAFF. DNA for the CDR3: TGTGCCAGCAGCCGGGGGGTGGGCACTGAAGCTTTCTTT.

The V gene is TRBV28, the J gene TRBJ2-4; unclear D gene. Germline loops: CDR1 MDHEN, CDR2 SYDVKM. The CDR3 consists of 16 residues. Trimming stripped 3 bases from V and 0 bases from J, with 12 bases between. The CDR3 DNA is TGTGCCAGCAGTTTTCTGCCGAGTCTAGCCAAAAACATTCAGTACTTC. It yields the protein CASSFLPSLAKNIQYF.

CDR3 region: CASSPPQVITYEQYF. In nucleotides, the CDR3 is TGTGCCAGCAGTCCCCCCCAGGTAATAACGTACGAGCAGTACTTC. This chain links TRBV28 with TRBJ2-7; D is undetermined. Germline-derived CDR1 and CDR2 are MDHEN and SYDVKM. V lost 5 bases, J lost 4 bases, and 18 bases lay in between. The CDR3 is made up of 15 amino acids.

This clone showed up just a few times. This chain uses TRBV6-5 with TRBJ1-5; the D is unclear. The CDR3 has 15 residues. Per the germline V gene, CDR1 is MNHEY and CDR2 is SVGAGI. V was clipped by 0 bases and J by 5 bases, with 11 bases between them. CDR3 DNA sequence: TGTGCCAGCAGTTACTCGATCTCCGGGGATCAGCCCCAGCATTTT. This translates into CASSYSISGDQPQHF.

This clone was seen a handful of times. The chain employs TRBV29-1 and TRBJ2-3; TRBD1 aligns across 7 bases. CDR1 and CDR2 from the germline V gene are SQVTM and ANQGSEA. V lost 6 bases and J lost 0; bases outside the gene matches: 12. The CDR3 consists of 16 residues. The DNA of the CDR3 is TGCAGCGTCTCCCAGGTACAGGGGAAAAGCACAGATACGCAGTATTTT. Protein product: CSVSQVQGKSTDTQYF.

The table lists this clone with a few counts. The chain combines TRBV20-1 with TRBJ1-1; D gene ambiguous. Germline V CDR1 and CDR2: DFQATT, SNEGSKA (reference sequence). V was cut by 7 bases and J by 1 base, with 7 bases left in between. This CDR3 comprises 11 residues. DNA for the CDR3: TGCAGTGGGGCAGGGAACACTGAAGCTTTCTTT. Its protein is CSGAGNTEAFF.

V is TRBV29-1 and J is TRBJ1-1; maybe TRBD1 (6 bases). V was shortened by 7 bases and J by 3 bases, with 15 bases between the two germline ends. The length of the CDR3 is 13 residues. In germline, CDR1 is SQVTM, CDR2 ANQGSEA. The CDR3 protein is CSARRGADTEAFF. In DNA, the CDR3 is TGCAGCGCCCGGCGGGGGGCCGACACTGAAGCTTTCTTT.

This clone was detected only a few times. This chain connects TRBV6-5 to TRBJ2-5, with unresolved D. V was shortened by 3 bases and J by 0 bases, with 11 bases between the two germline ends. The CDR3 covers 15 residues. Germline CDR1 MNHEY, CDR2 SVGAGI. The CDR3 DNA reads as TGTGCCAGCAGTTATGGGCAGGCGTACCAAGAGACCCAGTACTTC. It is translated as CASSYGQAYQETQYF.

The sample holds a few counts of this clone. V and J are TRBV18 and TRBJ1-4; 8 bases are a match to TRBD1. CDR1 is KGHSH and CDR2 is LQKENI in the germline V gene. After removal of 2 bases from V and 7 bases from J, the junction contained 3 bases not matched to a gene. CDR3 length equals 14 residues. CDR3 protein: CASSPGQGGEKLFF. The DNA of the CDR3 is TGTGCCAGCTCACCAGGACAGGGAGGTGAAAAACTGTTTTTT. Based on the CDR3 plus reference TRBV18 and TRBJ1-4, the full variable domain is NAGVMQNPRHLVRRRGQEARLRCSPMKGHSHVYWYRQLPEEGLKFMVYLQKENIIDESGMPKERFSAEFPKEGPSILRIQQVVRGDSAAYFCASSPGQGGEKLFFGSGTQLSVL.

This clone was picked up a small number of times. CDR3 region: CATSRAGGPKDTQYF. The DNA for the CDR3 is TGTGCCACCAGCAGAGCGGGGGGGCCCAAAGATACGCAGTATTTT. This sequence joins TRBV15 and TRBJ2-3; 8 nucleotides align to TRBD2. In germline, CDR1 is LNHNV, CDR2 YYDKDF (reference sequence). This CDR3 region has 15 residues. V lost 1 base to trimming and J lost 5 bases; unmatched junction nucleotides: 5.

The sample holds a few counts of this clone. V usage is TRBV10-3 and J usage is TRBJ2-5, with 9 bases fitting TRBD2. After removal of 0 bases from V and 2 bases from J, the junction contained 10 bases not matched to a gene. The CDR3 loop spans 18 amino acids. Germline CDR1 reads ENHRY; CDR2 reads SYGVKD. The CDR3 DNA reads TGTGCCATCAGTGAGTCGGTCGCGGGAGGGCTGGTACAAGAGACCCAGTACTTC. Translation gives CAISESVAGGLVQETQYF.

This clone was recorded a few times. The chain is built from TRBV30 and TRBJ1-6; D unclear. There are 15 residues in the CDR3. V gave up 0 bases and J gave up 5 bases, with 11 bases separating them. Germline V CDR1 and CDR2: GTSNPN, SVGIG (reference sequence). The CDR3 DNA follows: TGTGCCTGGAGTGTACGGCGGGGTAATAATTCACCCCTCCACTTT. It codes for CAWSVRRGNNSPLHF.

This clone appeared many times. The rearrangement links TRBV15 to TRBJ2-3; D remains ambiguous. CDR1 LNHNV and CDR2 YYDKDF come from the germline V gene (reference sequence). V lost 4 bases and J lost 4, with 12 bases in between. This CDR3 region has 14 residues. The CDR3 loop is CATSIERISDTQYF. In DNA, the CDR3 is TGTGCCACCAGCATCGAGCGAATTTCAGATACGCAGTATTTT.

V is TRBV30 and J is TRBJ1-2; D is uncertain. Germline V gene lookup returns CDR1 GTSNPN and CDR2 SVGIG (reference sequence). This CDR3 contains 11 residues. Between the trimmed V and J ends, which lost 0 bases and 7 bases, there was a span of 6 bases. In DNA form, the CDR3 reads TGTGCCTGGAGTGTAAATCGTGGCTACACCTTC. It translates to CAWSVNRGYTF. The full variable domain, completed using reference TRBV30 and TRBJ1-2, is SQTIHQWPATLVQPVGSPLSLECTVEGTSNPNLYWYRQAAGRGLQLLFYSVGIGQISSEVPQNLSASRPQDRQFILSSKKLLLSDSGFYLCAWSVNRGYTFGSGTRLTVV.

The CDR3 DNA is TGCGCCAGCAGCTTGGGTCCAGGGGGCGAGGAGACCCAGTACTTC. It is translated as CASSLGPGGEETQYF. V is TRBV5-1 and J is TRBJ2-5; 8 bases map to TRBD1. The CDR3 covers 15 residues. Per germline, CDR1 SGHRS and CDR2 YFSETQ. Unmatched junction bases numbered 6, after V lost 0 bases and J lost 5 bases.

V is TRBV28 and J is TRBJ2-3; 12 bases align to TRBD2. The germline CDR1 and CDR2 sequences are MDHEN and SYDVKM. V was clipped by 7 bases and J by 4 bases; unmatched bases: 3. CDR3 length equals 14 residues. CDR3 sequence reads: CASILAGGSDTQYF. Here the CDR3 DNA reads TGTGCCAGCATCCTAGCGGGAGGGTCAGATACGCAGTATTTT.

This clone was detected a few times. V is TRBV15 and J is TRBJ2-5; D is perhaps TRBD2 (6 bases). V gave up 1 base and J gave up 5 bases, with 11 bases separating them. CDR3 length equals 14 residues. The germline V gene encodes CDR1 LNHNV and CDR2 YYDKDF (reference sequence). The CDR3 is CATSRGGGRETQYF. The CDR3 DNA is TGTGCCACCAGCAGAGGTGGGGGGAGGGAGACCCAGTACTTC.

The chain joins TRBV7-9 to TRBJ2-7; the match to TRBD2 covers 7 bases. Germline-derived CDR1 and CDR2 are SEHNR and FQNEAQ (reference sequence). V shed 1 base, J shed 5 bases, and the junction held 8 bases outside the gene matches. The CDR3 totals 15 residues. For the CDR3, the DNA is TGTGCCAGCAGCTTAGATGGGTTGACTAGCCACGAGCAGTACTTC. Amino acids: CASSLDGLTSHEQYF. The whole variable domain, remainder taken from reference TRBV7-9 and TRBJ2-7, is DTGVSQNPRHKITKRGQNVTFRCDPISEHNRLYWYRQTLGQGPEFLTYFQNEAQLEKSRLLSDRFSAERPKGSFSTLEIQRTEQGDSAMYLCASSLDGLTSHEQYFGPGTRLTVT.

This clone was detected a few times. The chain has TRBV7-2 and TRBJ2-7; no reliable D call. The CDR3 runs 14 residues. Germline V gene lookup returns CDR1 SGHTA and CDR2 FQGNSA. Trimming stripped 5 bases from V and 0 bases from J, with 11 bases between. The CDR3 spells CASSQSPDSYEQYF. CDR3 coding DNA: TGTGCCAGCAGCCAAAGCCCCGACTCCTACGAGCAGTACTTC.

In nucleotides, the CDR3 is TGCGCCAGCAGTGACTCAGGAGGGACCCAGTACTTC. This translates into CASSDSGGTQYF. This chain uses TRBV10-2 with TRBJ2-5; weak D call: TRBD2 (5 bases). The germline V gene encodes CDR1 WSHSY and CDR2 SAAADI. The CDR3 is 12 amino acids. Trimming stripped 3 bases from V and 7 bases from J, with 9 bases between.

This chain connects TRBV7-6 to TRBJ2-3; 7 bases align to TRBD2. This CDR3 spans 16 amino acids. From germline, CDR1 is SGHVS and CDR2 FNYEAQ. The V segment lost 5 bases and the J segment 5 bases; nucleotides outside the gene matches: 13. The CDR3 sequence: CASSQPPGRIGDTQYF. The CDR3, as DNA: TGTGCCAGCAGCCAGCCCCCCGGGAGGATCGGAGATACGCAGTATTTT.

The chain is built from TRBV5-1 and TRBJ2-3, with TRBD1 matching over 7 bases. CDR1 is SGHRS, CDR2 YFSETQ, per germline. The V and J ends lost 0 bases and 0 bases, in that order; junction bases with no gene match: 7. CDR3 length equals 17 residues. Here the CDR3 reads CASSLVGQTLSTDTQYF. The CDR3 region has the DNA TGCGCCAGCAGCTTGGTGGGACAGACACTTAGCACAGATACGCAGTATTTT.

The CDR3 region is CASSPAGDDEQYF. The CDR3 coding sequence is TGTGCCAGCAGTCCTGCAGGGGACGACGAGCAGTACTTC. The genes are TRBV7-3 and TRBJ2-7, with D possibly being TRBD1 (6 bases). With 6 bases removed from V and 5 bases from J, the gap between germline ends came to 14 bases. The CDR3 consists of 13 residues. Germline V gene lookup returns CDR1 SGHTA and CDR2 FQGTGA.

This clone was detected a few times. The J gene is TRBJ2-7, the V gene TRBV27; D might be TRBD1 (6 bases). The CDR3 extends over 15 amino acids. Trimming stripped 5 bases from V and 0 bases from J, with 14 bases between. Germline V gene lookup returns CDR1 MNHEY and CDR2 SMNVEV (reference sequence). The CDR3 nucleotides read TGTGCCAGCAGTGTCCGGGACACGTTCTCCTACGAGCAGTACTTC. Protein: CASSVRDTFSYEQYF.